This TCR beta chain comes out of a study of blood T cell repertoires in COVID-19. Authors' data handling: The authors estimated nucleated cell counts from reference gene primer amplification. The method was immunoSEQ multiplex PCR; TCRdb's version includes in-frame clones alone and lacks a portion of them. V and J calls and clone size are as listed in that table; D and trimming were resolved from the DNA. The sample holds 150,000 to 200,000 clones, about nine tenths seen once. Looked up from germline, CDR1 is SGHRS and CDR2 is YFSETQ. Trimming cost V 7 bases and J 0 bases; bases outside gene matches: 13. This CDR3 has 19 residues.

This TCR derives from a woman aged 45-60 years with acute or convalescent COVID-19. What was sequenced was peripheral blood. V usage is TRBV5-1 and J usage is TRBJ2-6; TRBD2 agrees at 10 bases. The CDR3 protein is CASYKGGTSAYSGANVLTF. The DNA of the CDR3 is TGCGCCAGCTACAAAGGCGGGACTAGCGCCTACTCTGGGGCCAACGTCCTGACTTTC. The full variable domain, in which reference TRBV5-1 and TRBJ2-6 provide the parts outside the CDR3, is KAGVTQTPRYLIKTRGQQVTLSCSPISGHRSVSWYQQTPGQGLQFLFEYFSETQRNKGNFPGRFSGRQFSNSRSEMNVSTLELGDSALYLCASYKGGTSAYSGANVLTFGAGSRLTVL.